The 17 T cell receptor beta chains presented below share a single source sample, sequenced in a study of shared clonotypes between healthy human individuals. The method was immunoSEQ multiplex PCR; TCRdb's version includes in-frame clones alone and lacks a portion of them. Found here are about 460,000 clones, around 77% of them singletons; the top ten hold 9.5% to 15%. Sequencing was carried out using PBMCs. These receptors all come from a middle-aged woman in good health. Some clones in this sample may be carry-over from other donors' samples.

The CDR3 protein is CASSPRTVTGELFF. DNA for the CDR3: TGTGCCAGCAGCCCCCGGACAGTCACCGGGGAGCTGTTTTTT. The J gene is TRBJ2-2, the V gene TRBV9; a possible D gene is TRBD1 (6 bases). Germline V gives CDR1 SGDLS, CDR2 YYNGEE. This CDR3 region has 14 residues. Trimming pared 4 bases from V and 4 bases from J, leaving 11 bases between.

This clone was counted between two and nine times. A far larger clone is just one base off, so this is likely a read error. The chain couples TRBV30 to TRBJ2-7, with a tentative D call TRBD2 (6 bases). The CDR3 length is 16 residues. Looked up from germline, CDR1 is GTSNPN and CDR2 is SVGIG (reference sequence). The V end was cut by 0 bases, the J end by 2 bases, with 17 bases between. The CDR3 is CAWSVLEGQRAYEQYF. The CDR3 bases are TGTGCCTGGAGTGTACTGGAGGGGCAGAGGGCCTACGAGCAGTACTTC. Full variable domain (rest looked up from reference TRBV30 and TRBJ2-7): SQTIHQWPATLVQPVGSPLSLECTVEGTSNPNLYWYRQAAGRGLQLLFYSVGIGQISSEVPQNLSASRPQDRQFILSSKKLLLSDSGFYLCAWSVLEGQRAYEQYFGPGTRLTVT.

The J gene is TRBJ2-2, the V gene TRBV4-1; D remains ambiguous. Germline V CDR1 and CDR2: MGHRA, YSYEKL. This CDR3 is built from 14 residues. Deletions cut 3 bases from V and 5 bases from J, with 10 bases between. The CDR3 bases are TGCGCCAGCAGCCATTTTGTGGGGACCGGGGAGCTGTTTTTT. Its protein is CASSHFVGTGELFF.

V and J are TRBV18 and TRBJ1-1; TRBD1 aligns across 9 bases. J lost 8 bases, V lost 5 bases, and 3 bases had no gene match. Per the germline V gene, CDR1 is KGHSH and CDR2 is LQKENI. The CDR3 sequence is 12 residues long. In DNA form, the CDR3 reads TGTGCCAGCTCAACCGGACAGGGGGAAGCTTTCTTT. Translation: CASSTGQGEAFF.

CDR3 loop: CASSFGRGLNEQYF. The CDR3 nucleotides are TGTGCCAGCAGCTTCGGGCGGGGTCTGAACGAGCAGTACTTC. The gene calls are TRBV27 and TRBJ2-7; tentative D call: TRBD2 (6 bases). Looked up from germline, CDR1 is MNHEY and CDR2 is SMNVEV (reference sequence). V was cut by 6 bases and J by 5 bases, with 17 bases left in between. This CDR3 has 14 residues.

With regard to this clone: One base separates it from a far larger clone, so it is likely a read error. This CDR3 is also generated by other DNA sequences in the sample. This CDR3 is CSAVNRDATEAFF. The CDR3 DNA reads TGCAGCGCTGTGAACAGGGACGCCACTGAGGCTTTCTTT. The chain recombines TRBV29-1 with TRBJ1-1, with D possibly being TRBD1 (6 bases). Germline V gives CDR1 SQVTM, CDR2 ANQGSEA. The CDR3 length is 13 residues.

V gene TRBV2 combines with J gene TRBJ1-4, with TRBD1 identical over 9 bases. The V gene end was trimmed by 6 bases and the J gene end by 5 bases; junction bases not matched to a gene: 4. CDR3 length: 14 residues. Germline assignment: CDR1 SNHLY and CDR2 FYNNEI. CDR3 amino acids: CASSGGTGNEKLFF. CDR3 nucleotide sequence: TGTGCCAGCAGCGGGGGGACAGGGAATGAAAAACTGTTTTTT.

The CDR3 reads CASSEGASLNTQYF. In nucleotides, the CDR3 is TGTGCCAGCAGCGAGGGAGCCTCGCTCAATACGCAGTATTTT. The V and J genes are TRBV9 and TRBJ2-3, with a possible D match to TRBD2 (5 bases). This CDR3 contains 14 residues. Germline CDR1 is SGDLS and CDR2 is YYNGEE. Trimming cost V 3 bases and J 7 bases, with 15 bases left between them.

This clone was detected once. V gene TRBV21-1 combines with J gene TRBJ2-1; the D call TRBD2 from the table was never checked on the DNA. TRBV21-1 is deemed a pseudogene. The CDR3 has 17 residues. This CDR3 is CASSRGILAGGHNEQFF. The CDR3 nucleotides are TGTGCCAGCAGCAGAGGCATACTAGCGGGAGGGCACAATGAGCAGTTCTTC.

Regarding this clone: This likely traces to a read error, being one base from a far larger clone. J is TRBJ2-7 and V is TRBV6-1; D may be TRBD1 (6 bases). CDR1 is MNHNS, CDR2 SASEGT, per germline. This CDR3 comprises 15 residues. Trimming removed 5 bases at V and 2 bases at J, with 16 bases between. The CDR3 DNA sequence: TGTGCCAGCAGTCCCCGTCGTGGGGGCCCCTACGAGCAGTACTTC. Translated: CASSPRRGGPYEQYF.

This sequence joins TRBV11-3 and TRBJ2-2, with unresolved D. The CDR3 runs to 12 residues. Germline CDR1 SGHNT, CDR2 YENEEA. With 6 bases removed from V and 5 bases from J, the gap between germline ends came to 7 bases. CDR3 in amino acids: CASRTSTGELFF. CDR3 bases: TGTGCCAGCAGAACGAGTACCGGGGAGCTGTTTTTT. Filled out from reference TRBV11-3 and TRBJ2-2, the complete variable domain reads EAGVVQSPRYKIIEKKQPVAFWCNPISGHNTLYWYLQNLGQGPELLIRYENEEAVDDSQLPKDRFSAERLKGVDSTLKIQPAELGDSAVYLCASRTSTGELFFGEGSRLTVL.

V usage is TRBV13 and J usage is TRBJ1-4; 9 nucleotides match TRBD1. V dropped 5 bases and J dropped 8; count of bases not matched to a gene: 9. CDR1 is PRHDT and CDR2 is FYEKMQ in the germline V gene (reference sequence). This CDR3 has 15 residues. The CDR3 DNA follows: TGTGCCAGCAGCCCCTCGGGACAGGGCGGGGAAAAACTGTTTTTT. It codes for CASSPSGQGGEKLFF.

V gene TRBV6-4 combines with J gene TRBJ2-3; D not certain. There are 13 residues in the CDR3. Germline CDR1 reads MRHNA; CDR2 reads SNTAGT. V was shortened by 2 bases and J by 7 bases, with 10 bases between the two germline ends. CDR3 protein: CASSDGLGYTQYF. In DNA, the CDR3 is TGTGCCAGCAGTGACGGTCTGGGGTATACGCAGTATTTT.

The chain is built from TRBV2 and TRBJ1-5, with D perhaps matching TRBD1 (6 bases). The V gene lost 4 bases and the J gene lost 2 bases, with 9 bases spanning the gap. The germline gives CDR1 SNHLY, CDR2 FYNNEI. There are 14 residues in the CDR3. The DNA of the CDR3 is TGTGCCAGCAGTGCACAGGGTGGCAATCAGCCCCAGCATTTT. Amino acid sequence: CASSAQGGNQPQHF. Based on the CDR3 plus reference TRBV2 and TRBJ1-5, the full variable domain is EPEVTQTPSHQVTQMGQEVILRCVPISNHLYFYWYRQILGQKVEFLVSFYNNEISEKSEIFDDQFSVERPDGSNFTLKIRSTKLEDSAMYFCASSAQGGNQPQHFGDGTRLSIL.

Comments on this clone: Other nucleotide sequences from this sample produce the same CDR3. The chain couples TRBV4-1 to TRBJ1-2; 7 nucleotides agree with TRBD1. V was clipped by 6 bases and J by 6 bases; unmatched bases: 16. Germline CDR1 and CDR2: MGHRA and YSYEKL. This CDR3 is built from 16 residues. CDR3 residues: CASSLTGAQVIDGYTF. The CDR3 bases are TGCGCCAGCAGTCTCACAGGGGCCCAAGTTATAGATGGCTACACCTTC.

The rearrangement links TRBV5-1 to TRBJ2-5; a possible D gene is TRBD2 (6 bases). The CDR3 runs 12 residues. V was trimmed by 3 bases and J by 9 bases, leaving 12 bases between them. Germline loops: CDR1 SGHRS, CDR2 YFSETQ. The CDR3 loop is CASSSGLEAQYF. The CDR3 nucleotides read TGCGCCAGCAGCTCGGGACTTGAGGCCCAGTACTTC.

This chain uses TRBV18 with TRBJ2-1, with D maybe TRBD1 (6 bases). Germline V CDR1 and CDR2: KGHSH, LQKENI. The CDR3 has 15 residues. The ends were cut back, 3 bases at V and 0 bases at J, with 9 bases in the middle. The CDR3 DNA reads TGTGCCAGCTCACCCGGGACACACTCCTACAATGAGCAGTTCTTC. Encoded protein: CASSPGTHSYNEQFF.